The 5 T cell receptor beta chains given below trace back to one sample, sequenced in a study of blood T cell repertoires in COVID-19. The protocol was immunoSEQ multiplex PCR, while the TCRdb copy is restricted to in-frame clones and leaves out a portion. The profile shows approximately 86,000 clones, 80% to 90% of them singletons. The sequenced material came from peripheral blood. These receptor sequences come from a man aged 45 to 65 with acute or convalescent COVID-19.

V gene TRBV5-1 combines with J gene TRBJ2-2, with 7 nucleotides matching TRBD1. The CDR3 is 13 amino acids. Trimming removed 5 bases from V and 5 bases from J; junction bases left unmatched: 3. CDR1 and CDR2 from the germline V gene are SGHRS and YFSETQ. The CDR3 region has the DNA TGCGCCAGCAGTCAGGGGGTAACCGGGGAGCTGTTTTTT. This codes for CASSQGVTGELFF.

This chain connects TRBV3-1 (or the pseudogene TRBV3-2) to TRBJ1-5; perhaps TRBD1 as D (6 bases). Trimming took 2 bases from V and 0 from J, leaving 8 bases between them. This CDR3 is built from 15 residues. The germline V gene encodes CDR1 LGHDT and CDR2 YNNKEL (reference sequence). The CDR3 spells CASSQRDISNQPQHF. Written as DNA, the CDR3 is TGTGCCAGCAGCCAACGGGACATTAGCAATCAGCCCCAGCATTTT.

This clone was seen a single time. The gene calls are TRBV5-1 and TRBJ1-2, with no clear D. This CDR3 has 14 amino acids. V lost 5 bases to trimming and J lost 2 bases, with 13 bases between them. Germline CDR1 and CDR2: SGHRS and YFSETQ. The CDR3 loop reads CASSSVGRNYGYTF. DNA for the CDR3: TGCGCCAGCAGTAGTGTCGGCAGGAACTATGGCTACACCTTC.

The chain joins TRBV27 to TRBJ1-2; a weak D match, TRBD1 (6 bases). The V end was cut by 5 bases, the J end by 4 bases, with 14 bases between. Germline CDR1 is MNHEY and CDR2 is SMNVEV (reference sequence). The CDR3 totals 14 residues. CDR3 bases: TGTGCCAGCAGTCCTCCAGGGGTCTTCTATGGCTACACCTTC. Residues: CASSPPGVFYGYTF.

The chain links TRBV4-1 to TRBJ2-1; 9 nucleotides agree with TRBD2. V shed 0 bases, J shed 8 bases, and the junction held 8 bases outside the gene matches. There are 16 residues in the CDR3. In germline, CDR1 is MGHRA, CDR2 YSYEKL. CDR3 nucleotide sequence: TGCGCCAGCAGCCAAGATGATGGCGGGGGGGCCGATGAGCAGTTCTTC. It codes for CASSQDDGGGADEQFF.